The T cell receptor (beta chain) described here comes from a study of blood T cell repertoires in COVID-19. Source study methods: Quantification of nucleated cells was approximated via reference gene primer amplification. Assay used: immunoSEQ multiplex PCR; TCRdb lists only in-frame clones, some missing. The V and J calls and clone size are taken from that table; D and trimming were inferred from the DNA. The top ten hold roughly 6% of the sample, which has approximately 150,000 clones, 65% to 85% seen once. Germline V gene sequence: CDR1 SGHAT, CDR2 FQNNGV. This CDR3 region has 12 residues. V was shortened by 1 base and J by 6 bases, with 5 bases between the two germline ends. Cohort allocation depended upon clinical history that participants reported. Two negative PCRs, clearance, or symptom resolution had been documented for recovered Cohort 3 donors.

Sequencing was performed on PBMCs or T cells enriched from blood (not recorded which). This chain links TRBV11-2 with TRBJ2-3; no definite D call. The TCR originated in a middle-aged man who had recovered from COVID-19. The CDR3 DNA sequence: TGTGCCAGCAGCTTAGGTGCGGATACGCAGTATTTT. Protein product: CASSLGADTQYF.